This TCR beta chain was captured in a study of T cell changes during pregnancy in multiple sclerosis. Libraries were prepared by immunoSEQ multiplex PCR; TCRdb keeps only in-frame clonotypes and omits some of them. The table shows roughly 62,000 clones, with about nine tenths occurring only once. Trimming pared 6 bases from V and 7 bases from J, leaving 22 bases between. This CDR3 has 15 residues. Germline CDR1 reads SGHNT; CDR2 reads YENEEA. This TCR derives from a female donor with multiple sclerosis, enrolled in a pregnancy study. The sequencing here drew on peripheral blood, taken in the first trimester of pregnancy. J is TRBJ2-7 and V is TRBV11-3; TRBD1 might be the D (6 bases). CDR3 sequence: CASRILTGTPGEQYF. CDR3 coding DNA: TGTGCCAGCAGAATATTAACAGGGACCCCAGGGGAGCAGTACTTC. Variable domain in full (rest from reference TRBV11-3 and TRBJ2-7): EAGVVQSPRYKIIEKKQPVAFWCNPISGHNTLYWYLQNLGQGPELLIRYENEEAVDDSQLPKDRFSAERLKGVDSTLKIQPAELGDSAVYLCASRILTGTPGEQYFGPGTRLTVT.